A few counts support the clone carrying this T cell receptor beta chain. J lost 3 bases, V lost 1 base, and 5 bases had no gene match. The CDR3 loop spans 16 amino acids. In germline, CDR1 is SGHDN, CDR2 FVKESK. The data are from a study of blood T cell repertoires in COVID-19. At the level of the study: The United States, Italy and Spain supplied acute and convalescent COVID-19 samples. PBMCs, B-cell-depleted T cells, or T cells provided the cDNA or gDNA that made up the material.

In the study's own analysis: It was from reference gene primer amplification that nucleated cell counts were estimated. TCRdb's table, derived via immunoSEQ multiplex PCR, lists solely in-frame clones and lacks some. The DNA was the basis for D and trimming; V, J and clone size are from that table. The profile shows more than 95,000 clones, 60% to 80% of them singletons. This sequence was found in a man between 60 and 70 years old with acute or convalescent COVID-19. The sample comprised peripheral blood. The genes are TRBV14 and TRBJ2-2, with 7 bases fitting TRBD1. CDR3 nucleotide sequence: TGTGCCAGCAGCCAAGGCAGGGGGAGATACACCGGGGAGCTGTTTTTT. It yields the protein CASSQGRGRYTGELFF. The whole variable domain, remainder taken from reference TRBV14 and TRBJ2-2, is EAGVTQFPSHSVIEKGQTVTLRCDPISGHDNLYWYRRVMGKEIKFLLHFVKESKQDESGMPNNRFLAERTGGTYSTLKVQPAELEDSGVYFCASSQGRGRYTGELFFGEGSRLTVL.